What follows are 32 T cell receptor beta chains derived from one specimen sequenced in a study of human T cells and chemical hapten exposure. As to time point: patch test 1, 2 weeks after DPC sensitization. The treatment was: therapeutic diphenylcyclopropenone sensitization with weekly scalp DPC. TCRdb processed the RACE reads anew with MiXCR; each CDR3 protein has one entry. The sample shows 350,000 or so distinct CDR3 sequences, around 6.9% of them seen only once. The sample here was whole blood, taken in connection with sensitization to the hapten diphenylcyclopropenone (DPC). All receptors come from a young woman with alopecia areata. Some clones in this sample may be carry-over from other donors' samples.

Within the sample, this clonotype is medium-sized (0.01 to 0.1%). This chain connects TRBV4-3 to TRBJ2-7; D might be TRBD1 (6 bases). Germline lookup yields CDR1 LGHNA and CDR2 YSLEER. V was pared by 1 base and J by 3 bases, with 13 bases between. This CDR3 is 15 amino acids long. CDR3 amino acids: CASSQGTGWDYEQYF. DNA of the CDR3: TGCGCCAGCAGCCAAGGAACAGGGTGGGACTACGAGCAGTACTTC.

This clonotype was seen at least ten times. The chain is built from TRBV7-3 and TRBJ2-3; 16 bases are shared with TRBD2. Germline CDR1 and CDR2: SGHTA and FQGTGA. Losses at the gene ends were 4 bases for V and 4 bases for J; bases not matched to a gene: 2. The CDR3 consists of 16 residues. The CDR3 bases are TGTGCCAGCAGCTATGGGACTAGCGGGGGGGCAGATACGCAGTATTTT. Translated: CASSYGTSGGADTQYF.

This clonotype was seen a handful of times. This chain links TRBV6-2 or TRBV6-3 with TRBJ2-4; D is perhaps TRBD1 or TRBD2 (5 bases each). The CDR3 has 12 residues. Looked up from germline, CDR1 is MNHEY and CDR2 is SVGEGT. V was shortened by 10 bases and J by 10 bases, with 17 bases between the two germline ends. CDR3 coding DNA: TGTGCCACCCGACAGTCCCCGGGGATTCAGTACTTC. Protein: CATRQSPGIQYF.

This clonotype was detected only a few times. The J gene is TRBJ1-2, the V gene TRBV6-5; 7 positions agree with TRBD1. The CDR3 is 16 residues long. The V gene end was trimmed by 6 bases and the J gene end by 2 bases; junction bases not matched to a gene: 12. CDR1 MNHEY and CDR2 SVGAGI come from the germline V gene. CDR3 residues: CASRLQGGGDNYGYTF. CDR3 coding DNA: TGTGCCAGCAGACTCCAGGGGGGAGGGGACAACTATGGCTACACCTTC.

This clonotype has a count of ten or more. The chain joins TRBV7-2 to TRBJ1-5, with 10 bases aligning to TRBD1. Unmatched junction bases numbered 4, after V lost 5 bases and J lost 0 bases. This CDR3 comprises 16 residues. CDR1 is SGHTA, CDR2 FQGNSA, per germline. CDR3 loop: CASSRDRGLSNQPQHF. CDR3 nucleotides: TGTGCCAGCAGCCGGGACAGGGGTCTTAGCAATCAGCCCCAGCATTTT.

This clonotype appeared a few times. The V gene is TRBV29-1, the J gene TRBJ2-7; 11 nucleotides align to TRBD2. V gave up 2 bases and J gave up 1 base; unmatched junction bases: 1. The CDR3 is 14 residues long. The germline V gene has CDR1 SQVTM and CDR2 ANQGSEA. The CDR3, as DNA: TGCAGCGTTGAACTAGCGGGGGGATCCTACGAGCAGTACTTC. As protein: CSVELAGGSYEQYF.

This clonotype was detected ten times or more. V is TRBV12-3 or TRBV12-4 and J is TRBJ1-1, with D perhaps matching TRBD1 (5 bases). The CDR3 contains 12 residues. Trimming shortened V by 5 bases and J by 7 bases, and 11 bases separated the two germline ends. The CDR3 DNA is TGTGCCAGCAGTCCCTCGGGGGTTGAAGCTTTCTTT. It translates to CASSPSGVEAFF.

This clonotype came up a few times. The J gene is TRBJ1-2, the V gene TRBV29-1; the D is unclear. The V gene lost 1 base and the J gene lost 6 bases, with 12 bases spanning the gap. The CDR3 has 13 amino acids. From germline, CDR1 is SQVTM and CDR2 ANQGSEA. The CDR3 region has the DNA TGCAGCGTTGAAGGTGGAGGTTTGGATGGCTACACCTTC. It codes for CSVEGGGLDGYTF.

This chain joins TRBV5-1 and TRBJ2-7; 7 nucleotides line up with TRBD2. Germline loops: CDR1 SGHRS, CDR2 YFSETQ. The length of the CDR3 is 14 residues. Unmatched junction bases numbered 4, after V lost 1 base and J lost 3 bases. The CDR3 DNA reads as TGCGCCAGCAGCTTGTGGACGGGGGGCTACGAGCAGTACTTC. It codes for CASSLWTGGYEQYF. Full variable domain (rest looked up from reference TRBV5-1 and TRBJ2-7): KAGVTQTPRYLIKTRGQQVTLSCSPISGHRSVSWYQQTPGQGLQFLFEYFSETQRNKGNFPGRFSGRQFSNSRSEMNVSTLELGDSALYLCASSLWTGGYEQYFGPGTRLTVT.

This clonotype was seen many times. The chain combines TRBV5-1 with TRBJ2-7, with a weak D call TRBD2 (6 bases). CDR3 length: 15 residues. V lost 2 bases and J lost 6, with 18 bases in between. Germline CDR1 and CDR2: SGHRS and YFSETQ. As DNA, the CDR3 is TGCGCCAGCAGCTTACGAACAGGTGCGGGGCGCGAGCAGTACTTC. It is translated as CASSLRTGAGREQYF. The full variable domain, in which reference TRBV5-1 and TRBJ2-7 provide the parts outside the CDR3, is KAGVTQTPRYLIKTRGQQVTLSCSPISGHRSVSWYQQTPGQGLQFLFEYFSETQRNKGNFPGRFSGRQFSNSRSEMNVSTLELGDSALYLCASSLRTGAGREQYFGPGTRLTVT.

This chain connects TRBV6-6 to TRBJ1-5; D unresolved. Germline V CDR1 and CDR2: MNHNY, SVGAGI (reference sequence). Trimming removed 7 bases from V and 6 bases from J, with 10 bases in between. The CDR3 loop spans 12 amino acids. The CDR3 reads CASTFNGQPQHF. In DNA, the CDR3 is TGTGCCAGCACCTTCAATGGTCAGCCCCAGCATTTT.

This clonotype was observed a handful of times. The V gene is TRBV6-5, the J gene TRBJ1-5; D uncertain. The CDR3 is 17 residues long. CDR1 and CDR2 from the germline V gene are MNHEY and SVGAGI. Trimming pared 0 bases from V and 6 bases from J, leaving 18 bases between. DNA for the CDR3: TGTGCCAGCAGTTACTCGAGACCCGGGGATGTCCCTCAGCCCCAGCATTTT. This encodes CASSYSRPGDVPQPQHF.

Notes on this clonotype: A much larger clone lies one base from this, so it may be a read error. CDR3 protein: CASSQDLDRGDANEKLIF. CDR3 sequence (DNA): TGTGCCAGCAGCCAAGATCTCGACAGGGGGGATGCTAATGAAAAACTGATTTTT. The rearrangement links TRBV4-2 to TRBJ1-4, with TRBD1 matching 9 bases. The CDR3 contains 18 residues. Germline loops: CDR1 LGHNA, CDR2 YNFKEQ.

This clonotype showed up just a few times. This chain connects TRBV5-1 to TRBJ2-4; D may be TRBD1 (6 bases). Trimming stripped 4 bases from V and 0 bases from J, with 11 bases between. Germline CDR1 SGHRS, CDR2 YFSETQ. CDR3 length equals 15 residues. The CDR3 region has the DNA TGCGCCAGCAGCCCGGACAGCCTAGCCAAAAACATTCAGTACTTC. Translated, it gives CASSPDSLAKNIQYF.

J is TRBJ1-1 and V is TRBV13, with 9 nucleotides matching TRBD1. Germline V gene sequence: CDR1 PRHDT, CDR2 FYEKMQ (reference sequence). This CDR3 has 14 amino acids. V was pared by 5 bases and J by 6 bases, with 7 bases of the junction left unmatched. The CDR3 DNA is TGTGCCAGCAGCATTAGGACAGGGGCCGCTGAAGCTTTCTTT. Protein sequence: CASSIRTGAAEAFF.

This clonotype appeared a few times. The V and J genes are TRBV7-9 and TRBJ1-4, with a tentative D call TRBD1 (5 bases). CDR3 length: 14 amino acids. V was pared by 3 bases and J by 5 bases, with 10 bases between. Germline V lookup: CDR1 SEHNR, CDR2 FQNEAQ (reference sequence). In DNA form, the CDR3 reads TGTGCCAGCAGCTTTGGCAGGGAGAATGAAAAACTGTTTTTT. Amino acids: CASSFGRENEKLFF.

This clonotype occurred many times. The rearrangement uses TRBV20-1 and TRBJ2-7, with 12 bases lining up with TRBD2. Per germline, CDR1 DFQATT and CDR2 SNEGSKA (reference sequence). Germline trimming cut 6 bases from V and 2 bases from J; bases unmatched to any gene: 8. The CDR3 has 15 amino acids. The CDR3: CSARALAGGTYEQYF. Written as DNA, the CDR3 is TGCAGTGCCCGTGCACTAGCGGGGGGAACCTACGAGCAGTACTTC.

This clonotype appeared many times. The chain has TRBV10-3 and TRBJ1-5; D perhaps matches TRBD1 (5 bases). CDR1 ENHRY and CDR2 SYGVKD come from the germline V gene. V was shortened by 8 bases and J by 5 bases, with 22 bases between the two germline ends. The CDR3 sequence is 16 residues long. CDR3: CAIPQGWGDRDQPQHF. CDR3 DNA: TGTGCCATCCCCCAAGGATGGGGGGATCGGGATCAGCCCCAGCATTTT.

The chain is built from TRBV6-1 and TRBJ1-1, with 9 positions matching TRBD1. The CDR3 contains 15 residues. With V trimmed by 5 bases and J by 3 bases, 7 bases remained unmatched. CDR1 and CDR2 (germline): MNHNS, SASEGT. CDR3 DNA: TGTGCCAGCAGTTCTACTGACAGGGGGTACACTGAAGCTTTCTTT. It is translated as CASSSTDRGYTEAFF.

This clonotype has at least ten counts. The CDR3, as DNA: TGTGCCAGCAGCTTAAATTACAGGTTGAACACTGAAGCTTTCTTT. Amino acids: CASSLNYRLNTEAFF. This chain joins TRBV7-9 and TRBJ1-1, with D possibly being TRBD1 (5 bases). The CDR3 runs 15 residues. Trimming left V 2 bases short and J 0 bases short, with 10 bases between. Germline V gene data show CDR1 as SEHNR and CDR2 as FQNEAQ (reference sequence).

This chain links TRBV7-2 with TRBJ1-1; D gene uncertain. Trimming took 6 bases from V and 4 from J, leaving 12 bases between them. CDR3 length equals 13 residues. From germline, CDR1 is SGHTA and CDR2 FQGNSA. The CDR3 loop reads CASSFSEGTEAFF. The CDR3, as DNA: TGTGCCAGCAGTTTCTCCGAGGGCACTGAAGCTTTCTTT. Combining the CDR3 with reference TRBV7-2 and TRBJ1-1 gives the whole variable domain GAGVSQSPSNKVTEKGKDVELRCDPISGHTALYWYRQSLGQGLEFLIYFQGNSAPDKSGLPSDRFSAERTGGSVSTLTIQRTQQEDSAVYLCASSFSEGTEAFFGQGTRLTVV.

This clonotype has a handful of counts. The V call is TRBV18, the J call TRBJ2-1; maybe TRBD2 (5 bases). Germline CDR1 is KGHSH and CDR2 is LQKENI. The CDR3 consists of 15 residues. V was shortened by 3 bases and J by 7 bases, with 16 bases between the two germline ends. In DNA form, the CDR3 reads TGTGCCAGCTCACCGCGAGGGTCGAGGGAGAATGAGCAGTTCTTC. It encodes CASSPRGSRENEQFF.

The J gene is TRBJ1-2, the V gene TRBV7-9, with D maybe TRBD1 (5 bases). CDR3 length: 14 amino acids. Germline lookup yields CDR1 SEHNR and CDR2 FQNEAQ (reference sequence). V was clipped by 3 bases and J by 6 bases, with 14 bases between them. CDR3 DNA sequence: TGTGCCAGCAGCTTTGGGGGGATTTGGGATGGCTACACCTTC. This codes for CASSFGGIWDGYTF. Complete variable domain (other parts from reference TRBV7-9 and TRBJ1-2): DTGVSQNPRHKITKRGQNVTFRCDPISEHNRLYWYRQTLGQGPEFLTYFQNEAQLEKSRLLSDRFSAERPKGSFSTLEIQRTEQGDSAMYLCASSFGGIWDGYTFGSGTRLTVV.

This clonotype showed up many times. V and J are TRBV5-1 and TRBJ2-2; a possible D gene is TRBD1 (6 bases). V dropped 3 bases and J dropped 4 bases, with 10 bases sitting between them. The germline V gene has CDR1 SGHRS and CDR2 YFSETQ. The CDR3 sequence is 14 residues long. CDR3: CASSSDSLTGELFF. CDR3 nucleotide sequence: TGCGCCAGCAGCTCGGACAGCCTCACCGGGGAGCTGTTTTTT.

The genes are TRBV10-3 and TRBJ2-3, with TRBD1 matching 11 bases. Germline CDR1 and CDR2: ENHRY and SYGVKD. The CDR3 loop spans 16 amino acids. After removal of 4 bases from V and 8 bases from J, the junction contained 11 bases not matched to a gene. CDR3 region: CAISALDRGHRGTQYF. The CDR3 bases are TGTGCCATCAGTGCTTTGGACAGGGGGCACAGAGGTACGCAGTATTTT.

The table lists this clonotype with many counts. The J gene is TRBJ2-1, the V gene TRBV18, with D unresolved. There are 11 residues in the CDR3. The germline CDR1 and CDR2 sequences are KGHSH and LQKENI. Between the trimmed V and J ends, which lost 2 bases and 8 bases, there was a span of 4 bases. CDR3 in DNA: TGTGCCAGCTCACCAACGGATGAGCAGTTCTTC. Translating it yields CASSPTDEQFF.

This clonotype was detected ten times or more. The CDR3 sequence: CSAYDRSALNTEAFF. CDR3 in DNA: TGCAGTGCCTACGACAGGTCTGCCCTGAACACTGAAGCTTTCTTT. The V call is TRBV20-1, the J call TRBJ1-1; D perhaps matches TRBD1 (6 bases). CDR3 size: 15 residues. Trimming shortened V by 6 bases and J by 0 bases, and 17 bases separated the two germline ends. The germline CDR1 and CDR2 sequences are DFQATT and SNEGSKA (reference sequence).

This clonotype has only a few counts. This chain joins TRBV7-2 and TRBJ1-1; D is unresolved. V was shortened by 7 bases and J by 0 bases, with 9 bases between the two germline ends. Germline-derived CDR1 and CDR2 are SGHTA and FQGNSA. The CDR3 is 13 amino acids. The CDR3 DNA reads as TGTGCCAGCACTTTGGGGATGAACACTGAAGCTTTCTTT. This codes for CASTLGMNTEAFF.

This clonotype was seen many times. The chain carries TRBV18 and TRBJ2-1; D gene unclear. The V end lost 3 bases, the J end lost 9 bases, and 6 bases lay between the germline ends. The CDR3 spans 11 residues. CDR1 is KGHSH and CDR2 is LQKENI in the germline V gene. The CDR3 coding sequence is TGTGCCAGCTCACCCAGAGGTGAGCAGTTCTTC. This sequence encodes CASSPRGEQFF.

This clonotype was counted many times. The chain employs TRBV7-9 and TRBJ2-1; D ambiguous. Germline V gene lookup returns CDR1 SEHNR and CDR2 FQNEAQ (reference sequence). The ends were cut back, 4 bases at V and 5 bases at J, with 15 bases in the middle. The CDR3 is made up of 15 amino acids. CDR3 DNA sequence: TGTGCCAGCAGCTCCATTGGATGGGGTGACAATGAGCAGTTCTTC. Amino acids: CASSSIGWGDNEQFF.

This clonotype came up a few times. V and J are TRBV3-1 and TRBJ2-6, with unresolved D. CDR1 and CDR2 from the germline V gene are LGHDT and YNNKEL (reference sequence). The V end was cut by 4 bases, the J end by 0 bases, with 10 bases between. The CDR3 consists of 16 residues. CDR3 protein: CASSPIPVSGANVLTF. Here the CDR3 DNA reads TGTGCCAGCAGCCCCATTCCCGTCTCTGGGGCCAACGTCCTGACTTTC.

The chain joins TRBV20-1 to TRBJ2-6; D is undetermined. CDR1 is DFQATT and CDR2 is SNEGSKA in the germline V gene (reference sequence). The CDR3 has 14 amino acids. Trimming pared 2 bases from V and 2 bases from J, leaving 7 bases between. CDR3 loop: CSARPSAGANVLTF. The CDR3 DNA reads TGCAGTGCTAGACCTTCGGCTGGGGCCAACGTCCTGACTTTC.